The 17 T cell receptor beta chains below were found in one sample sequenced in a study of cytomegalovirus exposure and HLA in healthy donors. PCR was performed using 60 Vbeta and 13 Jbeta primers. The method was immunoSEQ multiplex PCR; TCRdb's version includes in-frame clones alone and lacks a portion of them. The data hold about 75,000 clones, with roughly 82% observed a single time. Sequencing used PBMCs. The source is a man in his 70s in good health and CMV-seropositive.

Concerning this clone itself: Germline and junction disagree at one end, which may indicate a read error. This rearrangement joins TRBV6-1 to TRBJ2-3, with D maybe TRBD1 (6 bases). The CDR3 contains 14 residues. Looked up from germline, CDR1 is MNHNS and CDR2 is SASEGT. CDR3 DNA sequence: TGTGCCAGCAGTAAAGCCAGGGGAACAGATACGCAGTATTTT. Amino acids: CASSKARGTDTQYF.

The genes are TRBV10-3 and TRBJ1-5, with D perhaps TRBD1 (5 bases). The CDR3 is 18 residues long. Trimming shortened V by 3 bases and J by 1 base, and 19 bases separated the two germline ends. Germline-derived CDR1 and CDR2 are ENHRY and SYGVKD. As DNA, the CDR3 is TGTGCCATCAGTGACTCCCAGGGTAAATTGTCGAGCAATCAGCCCCAGCATTTT. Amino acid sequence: CAISDSQGKLSSNQPQHF.

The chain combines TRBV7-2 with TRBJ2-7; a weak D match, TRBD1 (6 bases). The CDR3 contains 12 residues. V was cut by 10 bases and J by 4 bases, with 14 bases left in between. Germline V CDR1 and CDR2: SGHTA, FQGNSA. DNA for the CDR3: TGTGCCACTTCAGGGGCTGCATACGAGCAGTACTTC. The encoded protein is CATSGAAYEQYF. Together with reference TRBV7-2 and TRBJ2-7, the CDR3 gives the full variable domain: GAGVSQSPSNKVTEKGKDVELRCDPISGHTALYWYRQSLGQGLEFLIYFQGNSAPDKSGLPSDRFSAERTGGSVSTLTIQRTQQEDSAVYLCATSGAAYEQYFGPGTRLTVT.

CDR3 sequence: CASSSGTGINEQYF. In nucleotides, the CDR3 is TGTGCCAGCAGCTCCGGGACAGGGATAAACGAGCAGTACTTC. J is TRBJ2-7 and V is TRBV11-2, with TRBD1 matching 9 bases. Germline V gene data show CDR1 as SGHAT and CDR2 as FQNNGV. With V trimmed by 4 bases and J by 5 bases, 6 bases remained unmatched. The CDR3 has 14 residues. Full variable domain (missing parts from reference TRBV11-2 and TRBJ2-7): EAGVAQSPRYKIIEKRQSVAFWCNPISGHATLYWYQQILGQGPKLLIQFQNNGVVDDSQLPKDRFSAERLKGVDSTLKIQPAKLEDSAVYLCASSSGTGINEQYFGPGTRLTVT.

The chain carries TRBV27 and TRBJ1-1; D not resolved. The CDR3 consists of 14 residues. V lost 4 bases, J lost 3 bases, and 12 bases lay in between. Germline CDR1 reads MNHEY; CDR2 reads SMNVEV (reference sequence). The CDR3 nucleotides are TGTGCCAGCAGTTCCCTCCAGAGGGACACTGAAGCTTTCTTT. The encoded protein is CASSSLQRDTEAFF.

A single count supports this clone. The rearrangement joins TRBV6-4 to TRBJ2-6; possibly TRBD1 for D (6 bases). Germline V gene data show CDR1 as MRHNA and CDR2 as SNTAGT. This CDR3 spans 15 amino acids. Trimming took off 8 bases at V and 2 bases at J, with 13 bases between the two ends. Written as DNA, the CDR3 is TGTGCCAGCCGCGATGGGGGCACTGGGGCCAACGTCCTGACTTTC. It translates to CASRDGGTGANVLTF.

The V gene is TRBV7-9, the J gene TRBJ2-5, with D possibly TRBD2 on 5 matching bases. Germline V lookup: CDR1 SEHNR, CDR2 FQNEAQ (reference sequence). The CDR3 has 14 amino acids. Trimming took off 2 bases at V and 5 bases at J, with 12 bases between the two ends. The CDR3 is CASSLSLAGETQYF. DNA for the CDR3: TGTGCCAGCAGCTTATCTCTAGCTGGCGAGACCCAGTACTTC.

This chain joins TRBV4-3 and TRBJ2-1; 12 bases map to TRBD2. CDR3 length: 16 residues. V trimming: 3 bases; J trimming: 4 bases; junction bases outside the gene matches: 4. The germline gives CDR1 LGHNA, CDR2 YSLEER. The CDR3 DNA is TGCGCCAGCAGCCAGCTAGCGGGGGGGCGGTACAATGAGCAGTTCTTC. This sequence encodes CASSQLAGGRYNEQFF.

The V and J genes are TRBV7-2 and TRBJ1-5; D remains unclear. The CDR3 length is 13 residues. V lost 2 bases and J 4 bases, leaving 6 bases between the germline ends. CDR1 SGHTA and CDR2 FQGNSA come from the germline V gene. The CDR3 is CASSLRENQPQHF. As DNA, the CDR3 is TGTGCCAGCAGCTTACGAGAAAATCAGCCCCAGCATTTT.

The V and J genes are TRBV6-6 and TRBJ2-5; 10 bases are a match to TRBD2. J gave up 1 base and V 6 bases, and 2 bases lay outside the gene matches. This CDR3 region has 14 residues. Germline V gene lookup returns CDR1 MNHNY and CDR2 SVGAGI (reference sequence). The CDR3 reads CASRRTSGQETQYF. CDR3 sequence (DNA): TGTGCCAGCAGAAGGACTAGCGGCCAAGAGACCCAGTACTTC.

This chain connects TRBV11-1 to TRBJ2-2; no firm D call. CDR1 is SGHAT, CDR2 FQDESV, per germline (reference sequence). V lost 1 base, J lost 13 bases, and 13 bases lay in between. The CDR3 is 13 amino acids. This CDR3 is CASSLGQAGWLFF. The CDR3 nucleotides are TGTGCCAGCAGCTTAGGACAAGCCGGATGGCTGTTTTTT.

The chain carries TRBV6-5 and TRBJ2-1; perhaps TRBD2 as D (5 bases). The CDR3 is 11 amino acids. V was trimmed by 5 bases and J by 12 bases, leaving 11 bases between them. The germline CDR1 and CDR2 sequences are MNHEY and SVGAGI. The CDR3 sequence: CASSDLARQFF. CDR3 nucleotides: TGTGCCAGCAGTGATCTAGCTCGGCAGTTCTTC.

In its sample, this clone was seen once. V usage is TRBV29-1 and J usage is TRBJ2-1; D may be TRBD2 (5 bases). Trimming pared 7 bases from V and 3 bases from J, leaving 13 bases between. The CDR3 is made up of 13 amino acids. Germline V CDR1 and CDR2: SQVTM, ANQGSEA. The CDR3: CSGGSDFYNEQFF. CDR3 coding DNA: TGCAGCGGCGGGTCGGACTTCTACAATGAGCAGTTCTTC.

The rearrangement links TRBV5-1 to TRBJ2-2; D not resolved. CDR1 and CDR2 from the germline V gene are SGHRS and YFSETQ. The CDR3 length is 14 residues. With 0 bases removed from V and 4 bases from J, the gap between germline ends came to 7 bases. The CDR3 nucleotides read TGCGCCAGCAGCTTGGCCCTTTTCACCGGGGAGCTGTTTTTT. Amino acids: CASSLALFTGELFF.

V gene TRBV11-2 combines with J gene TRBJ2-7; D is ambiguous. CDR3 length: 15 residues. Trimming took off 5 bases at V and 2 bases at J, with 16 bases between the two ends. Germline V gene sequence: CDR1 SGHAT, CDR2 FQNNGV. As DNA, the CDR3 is TGTGCCAGCAGCCAAGTTGGGCAGGTTACCTACGAGCAGTACTTC. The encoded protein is CASSQVGQVTYEQYF. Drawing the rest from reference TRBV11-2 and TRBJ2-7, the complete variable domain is EAGVAQSPRYKIIEKRQSVAFWCNPISGHATLYWYQQILGQGPKLLIQFQNNGVVDDSQLPKDRFSAERLKGVDSTLKIQPAKLEDSAVYLCASSQVGQVTYEQYFGPGTRLTVT.

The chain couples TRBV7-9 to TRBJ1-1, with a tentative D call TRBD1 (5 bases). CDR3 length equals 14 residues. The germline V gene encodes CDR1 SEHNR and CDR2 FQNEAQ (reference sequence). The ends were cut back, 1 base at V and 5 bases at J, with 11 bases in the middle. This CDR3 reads CASSLGVGTTEAFF. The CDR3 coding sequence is TGTGCCAGCAGCTTAGGGGTGGGGACTACTGAAGCTTTCTTT. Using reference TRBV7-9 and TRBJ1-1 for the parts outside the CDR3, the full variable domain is DTGVSQNPRHKITKRGQNVTFRCDPISEHNRLYWYRQTLGQGPEFLTYFQNEAQLEKSRLLSDRFSAERPKGSFSTLEIQRTEQGDSAMYLCASSLGVGTTEAFFGQGTRLTVV.

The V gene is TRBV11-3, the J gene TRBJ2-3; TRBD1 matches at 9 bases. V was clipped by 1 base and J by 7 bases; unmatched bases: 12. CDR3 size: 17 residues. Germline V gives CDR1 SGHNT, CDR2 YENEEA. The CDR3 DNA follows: TGTGCCAGCAGCTTAGGGGGAGGGACAGGGATGAGAAATACGCAGTATTTT. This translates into CASSLGGGTGMRNTQYF.